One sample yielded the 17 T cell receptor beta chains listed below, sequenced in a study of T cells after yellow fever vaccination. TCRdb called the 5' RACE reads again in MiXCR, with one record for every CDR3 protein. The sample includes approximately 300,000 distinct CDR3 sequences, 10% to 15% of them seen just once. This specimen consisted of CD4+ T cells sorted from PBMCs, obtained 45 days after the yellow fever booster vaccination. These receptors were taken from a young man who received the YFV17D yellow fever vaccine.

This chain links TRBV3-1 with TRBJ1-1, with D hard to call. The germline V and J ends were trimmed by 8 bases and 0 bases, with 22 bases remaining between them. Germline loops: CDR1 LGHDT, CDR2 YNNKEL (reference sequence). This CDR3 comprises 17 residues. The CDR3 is CASGYYSRRTLNTEAFF. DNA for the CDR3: TGTGCCAGCGGTTACTATAGCAGGAGAACCCTGAACACTGAAGCTTTCTTT.

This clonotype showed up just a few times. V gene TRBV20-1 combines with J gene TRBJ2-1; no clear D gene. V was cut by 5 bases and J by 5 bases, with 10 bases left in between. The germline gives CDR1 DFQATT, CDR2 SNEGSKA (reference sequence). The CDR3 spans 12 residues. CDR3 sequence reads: CSAGWVNNEQFF. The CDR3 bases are TGCAGTGCTGGCTGGGTAAACAATGAGCAGTTCTTC.

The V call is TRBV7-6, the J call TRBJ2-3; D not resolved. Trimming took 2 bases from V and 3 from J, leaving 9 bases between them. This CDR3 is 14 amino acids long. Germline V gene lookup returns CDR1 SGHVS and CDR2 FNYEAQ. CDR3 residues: CASSLRIGTDTQYF. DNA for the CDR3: TGTGCCAGCAGCTTAAGAATCGGGACAGATACGCAGTATTTT.

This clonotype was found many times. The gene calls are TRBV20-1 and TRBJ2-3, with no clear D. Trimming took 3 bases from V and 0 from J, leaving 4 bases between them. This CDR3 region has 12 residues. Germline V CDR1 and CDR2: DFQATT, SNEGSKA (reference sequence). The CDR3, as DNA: TGCAGTGCTAGCGGGAGCACAGATACGCAGTATTTT. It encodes CSASGSTDTQYF.

The CDR3 reads CASSLGAQGPQETQYF. CDR3 nucleotide sequence: TGTGCCAGCAGCTTGGGTGCCCAGGGTCCCCAAGAGACCCAGTACTTC. J is TRBJ2-5 and V is TRBV5-5; D perhaps matches TRBD1 (5 bases). V was cut by 0 bases and J by 1 base, with 13 bases left in between. The CDR3 length is 16 residues. CDR1 and CDR2 (germline): SGHKS, YYEKEE (reference sequence). Combining the CDR3 with reference TRBV5-5 and TRBJ2-5 gives the whole variable domain DAGVTQSPTHLIKTRGQQVTLRCSPISGHKSVSWYQQVLGQGPQFIFQYYEKEERGRGNFPDRFSARQFPNYSSELNVNALLLGDSALYLCASSLGAQGPQETQYFGPGTRLLVL.

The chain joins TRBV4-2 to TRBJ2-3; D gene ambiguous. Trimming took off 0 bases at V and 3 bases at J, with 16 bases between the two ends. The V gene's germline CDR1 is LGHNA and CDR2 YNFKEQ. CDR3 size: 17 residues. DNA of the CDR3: TGTGCCAGCAGCCAAGAAGGTTCTAGGGCCAATACAGATACGCAGTATTTT. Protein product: CASSQEGSRANTDTQYF.

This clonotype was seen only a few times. Here the CDR3 DNA reads TGTGCCAGCTCACCACCCCTCGGCCGACGAGCCGAGCAGTACTTC. The encoded protein is CASSPPLGRRAEQYF. This chain connects TRBV18 to TRBJ2-7; D remains ambiguous. CDR3 size: 15 residues. Trimming removed 0 bases at V and 6 bases at J, with 15 bases between. Germline V gives CDR1 KGHSH, CDR2 LQKENI.

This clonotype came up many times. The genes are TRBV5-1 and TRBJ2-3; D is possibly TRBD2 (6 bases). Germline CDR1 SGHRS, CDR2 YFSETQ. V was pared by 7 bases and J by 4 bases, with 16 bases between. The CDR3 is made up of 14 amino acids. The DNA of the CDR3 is TGCGCCAGCCGGGACTCCCGCGGGGCAGATACGCAGTATTTT. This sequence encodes CASRDSRGADTQYF.

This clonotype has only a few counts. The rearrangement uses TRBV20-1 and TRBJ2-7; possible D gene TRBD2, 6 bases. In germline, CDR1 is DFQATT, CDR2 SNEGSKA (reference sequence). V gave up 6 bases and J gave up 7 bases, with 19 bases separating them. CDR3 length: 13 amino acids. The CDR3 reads CSAPDGVREEQYF. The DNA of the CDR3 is TGCAGTGCCCCGGACGGAGTCCGGGAGGAGCAGTACTTC.

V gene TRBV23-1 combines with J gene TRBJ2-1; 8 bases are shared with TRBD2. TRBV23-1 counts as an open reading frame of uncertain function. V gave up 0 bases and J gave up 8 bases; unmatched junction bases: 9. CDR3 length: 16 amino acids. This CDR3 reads CASSQSGTRNCYEQFF. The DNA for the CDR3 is TGCGCCAGCAGTCAATCGGGGACTAGAAATTGCTATGAGCAGTTCTTC.

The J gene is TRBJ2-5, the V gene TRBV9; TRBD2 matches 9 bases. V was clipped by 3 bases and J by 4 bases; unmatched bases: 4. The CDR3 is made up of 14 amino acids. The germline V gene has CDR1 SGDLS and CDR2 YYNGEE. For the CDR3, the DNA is TGTGCCAGCAGCGAGGGAGCGGGAGGAGAGACCCAGTACTTC. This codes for CASSEGAGGETQYF. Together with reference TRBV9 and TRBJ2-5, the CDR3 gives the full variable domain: DSGVTQTPKHLITATGQRVTLRCSPRSGDLSVYWYQQSLDQGLQFLIQYYNGEERAKGNILERFSAQQFPDLHSELNLSSLELGDSALYFCASSEGAGGETQYFGPGTRLLVL.

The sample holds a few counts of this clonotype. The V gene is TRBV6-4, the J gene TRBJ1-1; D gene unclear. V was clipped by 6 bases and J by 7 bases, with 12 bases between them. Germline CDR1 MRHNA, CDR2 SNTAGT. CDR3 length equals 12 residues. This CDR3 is CASRTKTGEAFF. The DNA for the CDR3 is TGTGCCAGCAGGACCAAGACGGGTGAAGCTTTCTTT.

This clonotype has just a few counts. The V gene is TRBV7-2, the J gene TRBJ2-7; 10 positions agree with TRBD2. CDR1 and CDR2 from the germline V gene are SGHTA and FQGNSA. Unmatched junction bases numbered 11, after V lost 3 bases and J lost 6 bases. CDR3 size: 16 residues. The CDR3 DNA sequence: TGTGCCAGCAGCTTCCTAGCGGGAGTAGAGGGGAGCGAGCAGTACTTC. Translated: CASSFLAGVEGSEQYF.

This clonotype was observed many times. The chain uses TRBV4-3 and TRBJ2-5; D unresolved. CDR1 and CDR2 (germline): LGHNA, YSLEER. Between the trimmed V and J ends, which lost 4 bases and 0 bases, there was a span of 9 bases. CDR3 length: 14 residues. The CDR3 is CASSRDLYQETQYF. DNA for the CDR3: TGCGCCAGCAGCCGAGACTTGTACCAAGAGACCCAGTACTTC.

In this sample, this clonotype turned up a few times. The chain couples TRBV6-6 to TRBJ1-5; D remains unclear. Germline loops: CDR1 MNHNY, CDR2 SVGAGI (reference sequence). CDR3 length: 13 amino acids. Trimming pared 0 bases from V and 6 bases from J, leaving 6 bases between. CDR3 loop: CASSYSNSQPQHF. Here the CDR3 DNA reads TGTGCCAGCAGTTACTCGAACTCTCAGCCCCAGCATTTT.

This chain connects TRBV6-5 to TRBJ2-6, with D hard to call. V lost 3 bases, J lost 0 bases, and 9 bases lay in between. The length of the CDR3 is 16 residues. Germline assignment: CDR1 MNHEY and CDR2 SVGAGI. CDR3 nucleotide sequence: TGTGCCAGCAGTTATGAGCTACGCTCTGGGGCCAACGTCCTGACTTTC. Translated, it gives CASSYELRSGANVLTF.

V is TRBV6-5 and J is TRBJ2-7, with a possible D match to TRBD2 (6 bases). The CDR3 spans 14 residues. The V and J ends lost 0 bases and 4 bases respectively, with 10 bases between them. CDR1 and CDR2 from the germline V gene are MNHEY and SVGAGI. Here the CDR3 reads CASSYSMRGYEQYF. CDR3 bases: TGTGCCAGCAGTTACTCGATGCGGGGTTACGAGCAGTACTTC.